The 3 T cell receptor beta chains listed next were all sequenced from one sample in a study of cytomegalovirus exposure and HLA in healthy donors. Researchers ran the PCR with 60 Vbeta and 13 Jbeta primers. TCRdb keeps only in-frame clones here, not all; method: immunoSEQ multiplex PCR. The data show roughly 170,000 clones, 60% to 85% seen once. The sequencing sample was made of PBMCs. Receptors originate from a female donor in good health and CMV-seronegative.

The chain combines TRBV13 with TRBJ1-1; 7 bases are shared with TRBD1. CDR3 length: 14 amino acids. J was trimmed by 6 bases and V by 5 bases; bases with no gene match: 9. Germline V CDR1 and CDR2: PRHDT, FYEKMQ (reference sequence). The CDR3 spells CASSPGQQGSEAFF. The DNA for the CDR3 is TGTGCCAGCAGCCCGGGACAGCAGGGTTCTGAAGCTTTCTTT.

This chain connects TRBV5-1 to TRBJ1-2; 9 nucleotides agree with TRBD1. J lost 4 bases, V lost 3 bases, and 7 bases had no gene match. The CDR3 is made up of 15 amino acids. The germline V gene has CDR1 SGHRS and CDR2 YFSETQ. This chain's CDR3 is CASSSRQGGFYGYTF. CDR3 DNA: TGCGCCAGCAGCTCAAGACAGGGGGGATTCTATGGCTACACCTTC.

The rearrangement uses TRBV7-3 and TRBJ2-5, with D tentatively TRBD1 (5 bases). The germline gives CDR1 SGHTA, CDR2 FQGTGA. The CDR3 length is 16 residues. V shed 1 base and J shed 5 bases, with 17 bases lying between them. CDR3 DNA: TGTGCCAGCAGCTTAATAGGGTCAGGGAAGAGTGAGACCCAGTACTTC. Encoded protein: CASSLIGSGKSETQYF. Variable domain in full (rest from reference TRBV7-3 and TRBJ2-5): GAGVSQTPSNKVTEKGKYVELRCDPISGHTALYWYRQSLGQGPEFLIYFQGTGAADDSGLPNDRFFAVRPEGSVSTLKIQRTERGDSAVYLCASSLIGSGKSETQYFGPGTRLLVL.